This TCR beta chain emerged from a study of blood T cell repertoires in COVID-19. Produced via immunoSEQ multiplex PCR; TCRdb's table is partial and in-frame only. Among 30,000 to 40,000 clones, over 70% were seen once, and the ten largest hold about 3%. CDR1 and CDR2 (germline): LNHDA, SQIVND (reference sequence). CDR3 size: 13 residues. V shed 6 bases, J shed 8 bases, and the junction held 6 bases outside the gene matches. The TCR sequence derives from a man aged 70-80 years with COVID-19, enrolled during active disease. The chain joins TRBV19 to TRBJ1-4; 7 bases map to TRBD1. Sample: peripheral blood. The CDR3, as DNA: TGTGCCAGTAGCAGGGGGACAACCGAAAAACTGTTTTTT. This codes for CASSRGTTEKLFF. Full variable domain (missing parts from reference TRBV19 and TRBJ1-4): DGGITQSPKYLFRKEGQNVTLSCEQNLNHDAMYWYRQDPGQGLRLIYYSQIVNDFQKGDIAEGYSVSREKKESFPLTVTSAQKNPTAFYLCASSRGTTEKLFFGSGTQLSVL.